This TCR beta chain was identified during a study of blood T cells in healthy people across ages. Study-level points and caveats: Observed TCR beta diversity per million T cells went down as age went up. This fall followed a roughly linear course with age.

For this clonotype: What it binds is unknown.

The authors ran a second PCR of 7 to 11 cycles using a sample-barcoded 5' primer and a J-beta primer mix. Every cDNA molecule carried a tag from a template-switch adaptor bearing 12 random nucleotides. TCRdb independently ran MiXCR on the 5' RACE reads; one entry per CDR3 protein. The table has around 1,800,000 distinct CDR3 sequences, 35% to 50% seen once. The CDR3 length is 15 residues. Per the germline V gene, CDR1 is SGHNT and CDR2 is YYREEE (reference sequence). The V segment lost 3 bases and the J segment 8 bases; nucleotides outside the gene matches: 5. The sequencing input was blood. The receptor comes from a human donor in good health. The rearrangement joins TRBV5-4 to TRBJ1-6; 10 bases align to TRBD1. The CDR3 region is CASSSSDRGHSPLHF. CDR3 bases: TGTGCCAGCAGCTCCTCAGACAGGGGGCATTCACCCCTCCACTTT.